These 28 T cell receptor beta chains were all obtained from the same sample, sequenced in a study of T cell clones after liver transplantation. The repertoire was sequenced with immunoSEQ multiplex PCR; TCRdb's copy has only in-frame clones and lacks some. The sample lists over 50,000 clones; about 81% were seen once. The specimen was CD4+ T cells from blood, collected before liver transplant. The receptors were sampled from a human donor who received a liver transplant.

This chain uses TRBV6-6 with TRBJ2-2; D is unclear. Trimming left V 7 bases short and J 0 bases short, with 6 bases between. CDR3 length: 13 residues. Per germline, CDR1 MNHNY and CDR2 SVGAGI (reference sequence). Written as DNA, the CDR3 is TGTGCCAGCATCGGATCGAACACCGGGGAGCTGTTTTTT. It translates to CASIGSNTGELFF.

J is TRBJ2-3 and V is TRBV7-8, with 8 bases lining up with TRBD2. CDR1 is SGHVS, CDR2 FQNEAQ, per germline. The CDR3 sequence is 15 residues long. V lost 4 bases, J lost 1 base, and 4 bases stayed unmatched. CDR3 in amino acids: CASSSKRERTDTQYF. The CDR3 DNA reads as TGTGCCAGCAGCTCGAAGCGGGAGCGCACAGATACGCAGTATTTT.

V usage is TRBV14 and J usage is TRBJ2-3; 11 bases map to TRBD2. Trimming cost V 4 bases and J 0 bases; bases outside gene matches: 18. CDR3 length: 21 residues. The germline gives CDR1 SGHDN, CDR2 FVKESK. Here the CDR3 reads CASSPGLGRQLAGGSTDTQYF. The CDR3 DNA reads TGTGCCAGCAGCCCCGGCCTCGGACGGCAGCTAGCGGGGGGAAGCACAGATACGCAGTATTTT.

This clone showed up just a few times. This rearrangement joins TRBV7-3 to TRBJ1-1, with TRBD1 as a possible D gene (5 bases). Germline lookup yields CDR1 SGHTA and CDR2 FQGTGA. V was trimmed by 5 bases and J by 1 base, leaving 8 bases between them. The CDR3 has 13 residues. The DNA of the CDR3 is TGTGCCAGCAGCCGCGACAGGAACACTGAAGCTTTCTTT. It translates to CASSRDRNTEAFF.

CDR3 bases: TGTGCTAGTGGTTTGGCCCGGGGGGGCTACAATGAGCAGTTCTTC. Amino acid sequence: CASGLARGGYNEQFF. The V call is TRBV12-5, the J call TRBJ2-1; the match to TRBD2 covers 8 bases. CDR3 length: 15 amino acids. Germline trimming cut 1 base from V and 3 bases from J; bases unmatched to any gene: 2. Germline loops: CDR1 LGHNT, CDR2 FRNRAP.

This CDR3 is CASGITSGSHEQYF. CDR3 DNA sequence: TGTGCCAGCGGCATTACTAGCGGGAGTCACGAGCAGTACTTC. The chain recombines TRBV28 with TRBJ2-7, with TRBD2 matching over 11 bases. CDR1 is MDHEN, CDR2 SYDVKM, per germline. V gave up 8 bases and J gave up 5 bases; unmatched junction bases: 8. This CDR3 comprises 14 residues.

The CDR3: CASSSQGSLSTDTQYF. DNA for the CDR3: TGTGCCAGCAGTTCCCAGGGTAGCCTTAGCACAGATACGCAGTATTTT. This sequence joins TRBV6-6 and TRBJ2-3; tentative D call: TRBD1 (5 bases). Germline V gene sequence: CDR1 MNHNY, CDR2 SVGAGI (reference sequence). The V gene lost 4 bases and the J gene lost 0 bases, with 14 bases spanning the gap. The CDR3 extends over 16 amino acids.

The CDR3 region is CASSVLDRPLAGIQYF. DNA for the CDR3: TGTGCCAGCAGCGTTCTCGACCGCCCGCTGGCGGGAATTCAGTACTTC. The chain carries TRBV9 and TRBJ2-4; a possible D gene is TRBD2 (6 bases). The V end lost 2 bases, the J end lost 10 bases, and 22 bases lay between the germline ends. CDR1 is SGDLS, CDR2 YYNGEE, per germline. CDR3 length: 16 residues.

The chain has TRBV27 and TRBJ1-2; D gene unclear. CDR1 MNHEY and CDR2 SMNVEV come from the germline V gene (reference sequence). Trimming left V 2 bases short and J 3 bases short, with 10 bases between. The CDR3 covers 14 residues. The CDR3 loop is CASSLRSIYYGYTF. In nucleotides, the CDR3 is TGTGCCAGCAGTTTAAGGAGCATCTACTATGGCTACACCTTC.

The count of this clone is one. The CDR3 protein is CASTPGRGSNEKLFF. The CDR3 nucleotides read TGTGCCAGTACCCCCGGAAGGGGGTCTAATGAAAAACTGTTTTTT. The chain carries TRBV19 and TRBJ1-4, with a tentative D call TRBD1 (6 bases). Between the trimmed V and J ends, which lost 7 bases and 3 bases, there was a span of 15 bases. The CDR3 covers 15 residues. Germline CDR1 reads LNHDA; CDR2 reads SQIVND (reference sequence).

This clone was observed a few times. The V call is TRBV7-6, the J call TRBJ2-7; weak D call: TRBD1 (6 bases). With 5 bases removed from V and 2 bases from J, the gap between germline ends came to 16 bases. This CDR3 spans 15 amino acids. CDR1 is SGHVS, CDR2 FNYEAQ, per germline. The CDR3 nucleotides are TGTGCCAGCAGCCTCAGCTGGGACAAGGCCTACGAGCAGTACTTC. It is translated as CASSLSWDKAYEQYF.

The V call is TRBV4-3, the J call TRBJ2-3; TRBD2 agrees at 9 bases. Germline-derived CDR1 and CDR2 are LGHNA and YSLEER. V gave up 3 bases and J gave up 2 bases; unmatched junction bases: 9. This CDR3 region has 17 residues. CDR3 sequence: CASSQTLTSGDTDTQYF. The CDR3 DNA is TGCGCCAGCAGCCAGACCCTGACTAGCGGTGACACAGATACGCAGTATTTT.

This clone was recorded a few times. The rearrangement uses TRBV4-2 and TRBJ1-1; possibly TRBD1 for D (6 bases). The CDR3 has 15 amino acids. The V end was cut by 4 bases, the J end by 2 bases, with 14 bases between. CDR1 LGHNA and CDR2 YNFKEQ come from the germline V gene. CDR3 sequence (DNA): TGTGCCAGCAGCCTGAATCCGGGACAAAACACTGAAGCTTTCTTT. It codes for CASSLNPGQNTEAFF.

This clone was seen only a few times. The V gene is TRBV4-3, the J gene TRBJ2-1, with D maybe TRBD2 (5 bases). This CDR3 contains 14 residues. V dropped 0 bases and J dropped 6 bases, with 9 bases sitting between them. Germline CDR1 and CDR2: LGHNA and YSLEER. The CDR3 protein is CASSQDTSRNEQFF. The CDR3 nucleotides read TGCGCCAGCAGCCAAGATACTAGTCGCAATGAGCAGTTCTTC.

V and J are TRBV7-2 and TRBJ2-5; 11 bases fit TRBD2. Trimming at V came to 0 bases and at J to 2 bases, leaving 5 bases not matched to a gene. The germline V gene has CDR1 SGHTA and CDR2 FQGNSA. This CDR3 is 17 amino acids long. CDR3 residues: CASSLAFSGGGQETQYF. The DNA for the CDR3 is TGTGCCAGCAGCTTAGCCTTTAGCGGGGGGGGACAAGAGACCCAGTACTTC.

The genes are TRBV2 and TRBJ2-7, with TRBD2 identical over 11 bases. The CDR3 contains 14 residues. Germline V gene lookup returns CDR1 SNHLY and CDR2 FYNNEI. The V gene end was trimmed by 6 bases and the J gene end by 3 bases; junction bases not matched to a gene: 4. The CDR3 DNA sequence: TGTGCCAGCAGCAACGGACTAGCGGGCTACGAGCAGTACTTC. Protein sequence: CASSNGLAGYEQYF.

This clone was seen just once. CDR3 DNA sequence: TGTGCCAGCAGCTTACGGTCTAGCGGAGATGCCTACAATGAGCAGTTCTTC. Translated, it gives CASSLRSSGDAYNEQFF. This chain uses TRBV7-3 with TRBJ2-1; 7 nucleotides match TRBD2. Trimming removed 2 bases from V and 2 bases from J; junction bases left unmatched: 9. The CDR3 sequence is 17 residues long. Germline values: CDR1 SGHTA, CDR2 FQGTGA. The entire variable domain, with the rest obtained from reference TRBV7-3 and TRBJ2-1, is as follows: GAGVSQTPSNKVTEKGKYVELRCDPISGHTALYWYRQSLGQGPEFLIYFQGTGAADDSGLPNDRFFAVRPEGSVSTLKIQRTERGDSAVYLCASSLRSSGDAYNEQFFGPGTRLTVL.

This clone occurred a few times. Written as DNA, the CDR3 is TGTGCCAGTAGGACAGGGGGCACCGGGGAGCTGTTTTTT. Its protein product is CASRTGGTGELFF. The rearrangement links TRBV19 to TRBJ2-2; TRBD1 aligns across 9 bases. CDR3 length: 13 amino acids. V gave up 6 bases and J gave up 4 bases; unmatched junction bases: 0. Germline CDR1 LNHDA, CDR2 SQIVND (reference sequence).

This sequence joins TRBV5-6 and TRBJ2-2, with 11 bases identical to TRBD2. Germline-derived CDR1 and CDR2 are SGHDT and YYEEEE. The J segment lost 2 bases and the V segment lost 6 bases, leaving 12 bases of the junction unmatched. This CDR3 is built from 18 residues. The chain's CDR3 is CASTASLGLAGNTGELFF. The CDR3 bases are TGTGCCAGCACCGCCTCACTTGGACTAGCGGGTAACACCGGGGAGCTGTTTTTT. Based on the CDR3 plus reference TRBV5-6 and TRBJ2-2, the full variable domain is DAGVTQSPTHLIKTRGQQVTLRCSPKSGHDTVSWYQQALGQGPQFIFQYYEEEERQRGNFPDRFSGHQFPNYSSELNVNALLLGDSALYLCASTASLGLAGNTGELFFGEGSRLTVL.

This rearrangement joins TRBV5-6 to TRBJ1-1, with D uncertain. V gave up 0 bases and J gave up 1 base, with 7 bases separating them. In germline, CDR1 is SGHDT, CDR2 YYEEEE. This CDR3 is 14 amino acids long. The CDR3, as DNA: TGTGCCAGCAGCTTGGCGGCCCCGAACACTGAAGCTTTCTTT. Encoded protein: CASSLAAPNTEAFF.

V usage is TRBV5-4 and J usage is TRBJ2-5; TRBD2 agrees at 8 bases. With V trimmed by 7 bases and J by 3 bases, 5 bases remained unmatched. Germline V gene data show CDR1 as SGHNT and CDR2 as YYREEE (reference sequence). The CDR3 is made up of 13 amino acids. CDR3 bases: TGTGCCAGCTCGGGGGGGGCAAAAGAGACCCAGTACTTC. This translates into CASSGGAKETQYF.

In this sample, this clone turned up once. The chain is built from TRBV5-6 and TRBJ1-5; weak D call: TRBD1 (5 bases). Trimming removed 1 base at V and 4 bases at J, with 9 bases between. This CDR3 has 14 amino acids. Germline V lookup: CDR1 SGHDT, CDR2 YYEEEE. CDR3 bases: TGTGCCAGCAGCTTGTGGTCAGGGAATCAGCCCCAGCATTTT. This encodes CASSLWSGNQPQHF.

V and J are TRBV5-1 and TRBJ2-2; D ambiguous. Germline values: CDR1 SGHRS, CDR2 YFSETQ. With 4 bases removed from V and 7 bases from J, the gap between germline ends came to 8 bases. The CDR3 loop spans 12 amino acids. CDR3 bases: TGCGCCAGCAGCAAGCTGAGCGGGGAGCTGTTTTTT. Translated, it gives CASSKLSGELFF. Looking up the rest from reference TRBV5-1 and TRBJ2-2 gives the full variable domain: KAGVTQTPRYLIKTRGQQVTLSCSPISGHRSVSWYQQTPGQGLQFLFEYFSETQRNKGNFPGRFSGRQFSNSRSEMNVSTLELGDSALYLCASSKLSGELFFGEGSRLTVL.

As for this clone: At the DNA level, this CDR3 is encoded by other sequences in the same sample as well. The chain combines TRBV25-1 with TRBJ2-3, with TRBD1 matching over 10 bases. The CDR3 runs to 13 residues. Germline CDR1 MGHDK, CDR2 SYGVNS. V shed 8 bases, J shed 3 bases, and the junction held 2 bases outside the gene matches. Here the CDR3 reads CASRQGATDTQYF. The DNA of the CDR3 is TGTGCCAGCCGACAGGGGGCTACAGATACGCAGTATTTT.

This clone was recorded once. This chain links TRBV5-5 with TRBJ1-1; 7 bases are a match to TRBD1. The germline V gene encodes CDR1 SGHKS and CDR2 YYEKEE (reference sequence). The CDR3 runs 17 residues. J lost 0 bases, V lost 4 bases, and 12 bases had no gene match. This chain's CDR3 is CASSPSRRGSMNTEAFF. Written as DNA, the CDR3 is TGTGCCAGCAGCCCAAGTCGCAGGGGGAGCATGAACACTGAAGCTTTCTTT.

CDR3 coding DNA: TGCGCCAGCAGCTTAGGACAGATTAGCACAGATACGCAGTATTTT. Amino acid sequence: CASSLGQISTDTQYF. The V call is TRBV5-1, the J call TRBJ2-3; possible D gene TRBD1, 6 bases. This CDR3 spans 15 amino acids. The germline CDR1 and CDR2 sequences are SGHRS and YFSETQ. Trimming shortened V by 2 bases and J by 0 bases, and 10 bases separated the two germline ends. Full variable domain (outside the CDR3, taken from reference TRBV5-1 and TRBJ2-3): KAGVTQTPRYLIKTRGQQVTLSCSPISGHRSVSWYQQTPGQGLQFLFEYFSETQRNKGNFPGRFSGRQFSNSRSEMNVSTLELGDSALYLCASSLGQISTDTQYFGPGTRLTVL.

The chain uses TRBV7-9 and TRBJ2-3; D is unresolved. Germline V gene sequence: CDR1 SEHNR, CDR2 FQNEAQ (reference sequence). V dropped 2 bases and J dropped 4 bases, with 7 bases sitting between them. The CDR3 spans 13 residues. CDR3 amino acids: CASSLNGADTQYF. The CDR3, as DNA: TGTGCCAGCAGCTTAAACGGAGCAGATACGCAGTATTTT.

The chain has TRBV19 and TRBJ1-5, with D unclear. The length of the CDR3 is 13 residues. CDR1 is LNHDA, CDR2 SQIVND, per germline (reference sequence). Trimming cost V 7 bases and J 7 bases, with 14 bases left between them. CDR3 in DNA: TGTGCCAGTACTCAAGGAGATAGCCAGCCCCAGCATTTT. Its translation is CASTQGDSQPQHF.